This TCR beta chain was recovered during a study of cytomegalovirus exposure and HLA in healthy donors. PCR was performed using 60 Vbeta and 13 Jbeta primers. Clones were read by immunoSEQ multiplex PCR, and TCRdb kept only the in-frame ones, dropping some. The sample consists of 70,000 to 95,000 clones, approximately 82% of them appearing once. Trimming took 1 base from V and 7 from J; bases not matched to a gene: 11. Germline CDR1 and CDR2: MNHEY and SMNVEV (reference sequence). The CDR3 consists of 17 residues. The TCR was taken from a man in his forties or fifties in good health and CMV-seronegative. This chain joins TRBV27 and TRBJ2-7; 12 bases match TRBD2. The sample taken for sequencing was PBMCs. The CDR3 loop reads CASSLLTSGRSPGEQYF. The CDR3 DNA sequence: TGTGCCAGCAGTTTATTGACTAGCGGGAGATCTCCGGGGGAGCAGTACTTC.